This paragraph covers one T cell receptor (beta chain) sequence. Its antigen is undetermined. The data belong to a study of blood T cells in healthy people across ages. General study findings and limits: It was not possible, with unsorted PBMCs, to conclusively compare naive and antigen-experienced cells.

The authors extracted at least 6 micrograms of total RNA per sample. A second PCR, run for about 6 to 11 cycles, used a sample-barcoded 5' primer plus a J-beta primer mix. Each CDR3 protein is one row after TCRdb ran MiXCR on the 5' RACE reads. Among 790,000 or so distinct CDR3 sequences listed, 45% to 70% were seen once. Sequenced material: blood. The receptor comes from a man in his forties in good health.

The CDR3 sequence is CSVEGRGGQATYEQYF. CDR3 sequence (DNA): TGCAGCGTTGAAGGCCGGGGCGGGCAGGCCACCTACGAGCAGTACTTC. The chain joins TRBV29-1 to TRBJ2-7; D could derive from TRBD1 or TRBD2 (5 bases each). V lost 1 base to trimming and J lost 2 bases, with 18 bases between them. The V gene's germline CDR1 is SQVTM and CDR2 ANQGSEA. The CDR3 sequence is 16 residues long.